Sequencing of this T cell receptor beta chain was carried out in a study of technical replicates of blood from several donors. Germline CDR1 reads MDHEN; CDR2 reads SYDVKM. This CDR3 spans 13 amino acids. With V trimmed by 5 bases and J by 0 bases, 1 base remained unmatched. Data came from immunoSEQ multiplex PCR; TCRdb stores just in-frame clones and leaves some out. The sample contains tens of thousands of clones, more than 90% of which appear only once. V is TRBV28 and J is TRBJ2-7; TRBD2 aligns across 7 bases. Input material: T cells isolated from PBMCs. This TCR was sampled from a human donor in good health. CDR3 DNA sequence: TGTGCCAGCAGTGGGGGGGACTCCTACGAGCAGTACTTC. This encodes CASSGGDSYEQYF. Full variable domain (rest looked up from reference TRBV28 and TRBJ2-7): DVKVTQSSRYLVKRTGEKVFLECVQDMDHENMFWYRQDPGLGLRLIYFSYDVKMKEKGDIPEGYSVSREKKERFSLILESASTNQTSMYLCASSGGDSYEQYFGPGTRLTVT.